This TCR beta chain stems from a study of T cell responses to AZD1222 COVID-19 vaccine. As for the study in general: Pooled together were second doses at about 4 or about 12 weeks. Notes on the study in general: In a largely white British group with more females than males, clonal diversity was possibly underestimated. Rises in breadth and depth of Spike-specific TCRs came after two AZD1222 doses. There were repertoire samples only from the period after the peak T cell response.

Profiled with immunoSEQ multiplex PCR; TCRdb holds only in-frame clones, not every one. The table records 100,000 to 150,000 clones, roughly 90% of them present only once. Of note for this clone: The antigen is not known.

The germline CDR1 and CDR2 sequences are ENHRY and SYGVKD. V was clipped by 3 bases and J by 6 bases; unmatched bases: 10. The CDR3 length is 17 residues. The receptor was derived from an adult in good health. The V gene is TRBV10-3, the J gene TRBJ2-3; 12 nucleotides match TRBD1. The sequencing here drew on peripheral blood, taken on day 0 of AZD1222 vaccination. CDR3 amino acids: CAISEAPGTGGMDTQYF. The CDR3 bases are TGTGCCATCAGTGAAGCACCGGGGACAGGGGGCATGGATACGCAGTATTTT.